This passage covers 19 T cell receptor beta chains from one sample sequenced in a study of beta chain features in type 1 diabetes. Expressed TCRB transcripts got sequenced, as all isolated RNA was reverse transcribed. Measured with immunoSEQ multiplex PCR; TCRdb has only the in-frame clones, and not every one. The data show fewer than 45,000 clones, about 64% seen once. Sequences were obtained from Tregs from blood. These receptors were obtained from a woman in her thirties in good health.

As for this clone: One junction end does not reproduce the germline sequence, and a read error may be involved. The chain is built from TRBV5-1 and TRBJ2-1, with TRBD1 identical over 8 bases. CDR3 length equals 15 residues. Germline V gene sequence: CDR1 SGHRS, CDR2 YFSETQ. The CDR3, as DNA: TGCGTCAGCGAACTGACAGGGGACGCCTACAATGAGCAGTTCTTC. Its translation: CVSELTGDAYNEQFF.

Here the CDR3 reads CASSPRQQETQYF. For the CDR3, the DNA is TGTGCCAGCTCACCGCGACAGCAAGAGACCCAGTACTTC. The chain recombines TRBV18 with TRBJ2-5; D is perhaps TRBD1 (5 bases). The CDR3 contains 13 residues. In germline, CDR1 is KGHSH, CDR2 LQKENI. The germline V and J ends were trimmed by 3 bases and 2 bases, with 7 bases remaining between them.

This clone was observed a handful of times. The chain carries TRBV5-1 and TRBJ2-1, with TRBD1 identical over 8 bases. This CDR3 contains 15 residues. Germline CDR1 and CDR2: SGHRS and YFSETQ. The V gene end was trimmed by 4 bases and the J gene end by 0 bases; junction bases not matched to a gene: 3. CDR3 in amino acids: CASSVQGGSYNEQFF. CDR3 coding DNA: TGCGCCAGCAGCGTACAGGGGGGCTCCTACAATGAGCAGTTCTTC.

The chain uses TRBV10-3 and TRBJ2-1, with 7 bases aligning to TRBD2. V gave up 4 bases and J gave up 5 bases; unmatched junction bases: 23. The CDR3 runs 20 residues. CDR1 ENHRY and CDR2 SYGVKD come from the germline V gene. The CDR3: CAISGRAIKFGGRVHNEQFF. Here the CDR3 DNA reads TGTGCCATCAGTGGGAGGGCGATAAAATTCGGCGGGAGAGTCCACAATGAGCAGTTCTTC.

The chain employs TRBV28 and TRBJ2-7; 8 nucleotides agree with TRBD2. The junction had 16 bases not matched to a gene; V was cut back by 2 bases and J by 4 bases. The CDR3 runs to 18 residues. Germline V CDR1 and CDR2: MDHEN, SYDVKM. DNA for the CDR3: TGTGCCAGCAGTTTACAATTCGGCCAGCGGGAGTCTGTATACGAGCAGTACTTC. It specifies CASSLQFGQRESVYEQYF.

This chain connects TRBV23-1 to TRBJ1-5; D remains ambiguous. TRBV23-1 is annotated as an ORF whose role is uncertain. The CDR3 spans 16 residues. The V gene lost 0 bases and the J gene lost 1 base, with 10 bases spanning the gap. CDR3 loop: CASSQSPGRSNQPQHF. CDR3 in DNA: TGCGCCAGCAGTCAATCGCCAGGTAGGAGCAATCAGCCCCAGCATTTT.

This clone came up a few times. The V gene is TRBV7-2, the J gene TRBJ2-3; D is unclear. Germline V gene sequence: CDR1 SGHTA, CDR2 FQGNSA. V shed 0 bases and J shed 2 bases, with 9 bases lying between them. This CDR3 spans 15 amino acids. CDR3 region: CASSLATTVTDTQYF. CDR3 DNA: TGTGCCAGCAGCTTAGCGACGACTGTCACAGATACGCAGTATTTT.

The rearrangement uses TRBV6-5 and TRBJ2-7; D is possibly TRBD2 (5 bases). V dropped 2 bases and J dropped 6 bases, with 8 bases sitting between them. The CDR3 totals 12 residues. Germline CDR1 is MNHEY and CDR2 is SVGAGI. The CDR3 DNA is TGTGCCAGCAGTTACCGGGATGGCGAGCAGTACTTC. As protein: CASSYRDGEQYF.

The rearrangement links TRBV11-2 to TRBJ2-5; 7 bases are shared with TRBD1. Germline V gives CDR1 SGHAT, CDR2 FQNNGV. The V and J ends lost 1 base and 3 bases, in that order; junction bases with no gene match: 5. The CDR3 has 15 amino acids. The CDR3 reads CASSLGAGTEETQYF. The CDR3 DNA follows: TGTGCCAGCAGCTTAGGGGCCGGGACAGAAGAGACCCAGTACTTC.

The rearrangement links TRBV19 to TRBJ2-5; 10 bases line up with TRBD2. Per germline, CDR1 LNHDA and CDR2 SQIVND (reference sequence). V shed 4 bases, J shed 4 bases, and the junction held 12 bases outside the gene matches. The CDR3 runs 17 residues. The CDR3, as DNA: TGTGCCAGTAGTACTCGCCTTAGCGGGAGGAGCGGAGAGACCCAGTACTTC. Translated: CASSTRLSGRSGETQYF.

The chain recombines TRBV27 with TRBJ2-7; 9 bases are shared with TRBD1. There are 15 residues in the CDR3. J was trimmed by 0 bases and V by 5 bases; bases with no gene match: 5. Looked up from germline, CDR1 is MNHEY and CDR2 is SMNVEV (reference sequence). CDR3 sequence: CASSRPGQGSYEQYF. Written as DNA, the CDR3 is TGTGCCAGCAGTAGACCGGGACAGGGCTCCTACGAGCAGTACTTC.

The chain joins TRBV4-3 to TRBJ2-3; D gene uncertain. V gave up 1 base and J gave up 2 bases, with 10 bases separating them. Germline V gene lookup returns CDR1 LGHNA and CDR2 YSLEER. CDR3 size: 15 residues. The CDR3 bases are TGCGCCAGCAGCCAAGCGTTCACGGTCACAGATACGCAGTATTTT. Translation: CASSQAFTVTDTQYF.

In this sample, this clone turned up once. The V call is TRBV18, the J call TRBJ2-4; the match to TRBD2 covers 9 bases. The germline V gene encodes CDR1 KGHSH and CDR2 LQKENI. V gave up 6 bases and J gave up 7 bases; unmatched junction bases: 13. There are 16 residues in the CDR3. CDR3 nucleotides: TGTGCCAGCTCCCTGTCCCTAGCGGGGAGGGAGAACATTCAGTACTTC. Amino acid sequence: CASSLSLAGRENIQYF.

The chain employs TRBV7-2 and TRBJ2-1; D perhaps matches TRBD1 (5 bases). The CDR3 is 15 residues long. Germline CDR1 reads SGHTA; CDR2 reads FQGNSA. Trimming stripped 1 base from V and 3 bases from J, with 10 bases between. The CDR3 bases are TGTGCCAGCAGCTTAGGAGGACAAAGCTACAATGAGCAGTTCTTC. Protein sequence: CASSLGGQSYNEQFF.

The count of this clone is one. The gene calls are TRBV6-5 and TRBJ1-4; TRBD1 agrees at 7 bases. Germline assignment: CDR1 MNHEY and CDR2 SVGAGI. This CDR3 region has 14 residues. The V and J ends lost 1 base and 5 bases, in that order; junction bases with no gene match: 1. The CDR3 reads CASSYLGQNEKLFF. CDR3 coding DNA: TGTGCCAGCAGTTACTTGGGACAGAATGAAAAACTGTTTTTT.

This clone was recorded a few times. CDR3 in amino acids: CASSMGTSGTDTQYF. CDR3 DNA sequence: TGTGCCAGTAGTATGGGGACTAGCGGCACAGATACGCAGTATTTT. This chain links TRBV19 with TRBJ2-3; 10 bases match TRBD2. The length of the CDR3 is 15 residues. In germline, CDR1 is LNHDA, CDR2 SQIVND (reference sequence). J gave up 1 base and V 3 bases, and 1 base lay outside the gene matches. Complete variable domain (other parts from reference TRBV19 and TRBJ2-3): DGGITQSPKYLFRKEGQNVTLSCEQNLNHDAMYWYRQDPGQGLRLIYYSQIVNDFQKGDIAEGYSVSREKKESFPLTVTSAQKNPTAFYLCASSMGTSGTDTQYFGPGTRLTVL.

The chain combines TRBV13 with TRBJ2-7; TRBD1 matches 7 bases. The length of the CDR3 is 14 residues. The germline V gene has CDR1 PRHDT and CDR2 FYEKMQ (reference sequence). After removal of 5 bases from V and 1 base from J, the junction contained 5 bases not matched to a gene. Written as DNA, the CDR3 is TGTGCCAGCAGCAGCAGGGACAGATCCTACGAGCAGTACTTC. It codes for CASSSRDRSYEQYF.

The V gene is TRBV6-5, the J gene TRBJ2-1; a possible D gene is TRBD2 (5 bases). The germline V gene encodes CDR1 MNHEY and CDR2 SVGAGI. The germline V and J ends were trimmed by 5 bases and 10 bases, with 9 bases remaining between them. The CDR3 totals 11 residues. CDR3 residues: CASSHRLEQFF. As DNA, the CDR3 is TGTGCCAGCAGTCACCGACTAGAGCAGTTCTTC.

This clone was recorded a few times. The rearrangement joins TRBV2 to TRBJ2-7; 9 positions agree with TRBD1. The germline V gene encodes CDR1 SNHLY and CDR2 FYNNEI. V lost 6 bases to trimming and J lost 4 bases; unmatched junction nucleotides: 1. This CDR3 spans 12 amino acids. The chain's CDR3 is CASRGQGYEQYF. Written as DNA, the CDR3 is TGTGCCAGCAGGGGACAGGGTTACGAGCAGTACTTC.